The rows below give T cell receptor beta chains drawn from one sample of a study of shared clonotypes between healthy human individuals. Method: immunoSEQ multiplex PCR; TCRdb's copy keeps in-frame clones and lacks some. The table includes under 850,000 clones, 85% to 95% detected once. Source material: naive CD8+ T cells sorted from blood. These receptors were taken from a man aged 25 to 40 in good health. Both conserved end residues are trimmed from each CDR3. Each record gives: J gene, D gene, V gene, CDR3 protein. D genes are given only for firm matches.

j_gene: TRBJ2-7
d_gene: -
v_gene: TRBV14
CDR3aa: ASSQFGSIHEQY

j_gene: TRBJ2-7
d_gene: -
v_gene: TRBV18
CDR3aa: ASSPDPTSSYEQY

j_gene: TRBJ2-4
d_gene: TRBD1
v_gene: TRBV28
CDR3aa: ASSTRDRGRGIQY

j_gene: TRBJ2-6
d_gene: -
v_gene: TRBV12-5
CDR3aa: ASGLRRDSGANVLT

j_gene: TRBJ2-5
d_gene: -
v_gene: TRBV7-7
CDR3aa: ASSVLEPRGQETQY

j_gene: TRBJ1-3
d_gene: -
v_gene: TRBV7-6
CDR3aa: ASSSTSGNTIY

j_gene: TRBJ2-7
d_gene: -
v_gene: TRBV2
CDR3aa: ASTGLYYEQY

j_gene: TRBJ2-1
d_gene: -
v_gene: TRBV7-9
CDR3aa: ASSRIGTGTNEQF

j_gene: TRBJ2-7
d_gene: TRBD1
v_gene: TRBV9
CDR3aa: ASSPGGFNEQY

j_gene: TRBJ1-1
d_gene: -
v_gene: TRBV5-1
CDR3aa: ASSSSFEGFRTEAF

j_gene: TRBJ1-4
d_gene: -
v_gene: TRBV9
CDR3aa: ASSAGMSGANEKLF

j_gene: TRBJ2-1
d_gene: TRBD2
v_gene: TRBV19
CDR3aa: ASSVEGVRTSGANEQF

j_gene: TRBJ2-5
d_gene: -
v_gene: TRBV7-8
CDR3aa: ASSLATETQY

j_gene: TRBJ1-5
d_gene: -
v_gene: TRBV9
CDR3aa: ASSLSGTEDQPQH

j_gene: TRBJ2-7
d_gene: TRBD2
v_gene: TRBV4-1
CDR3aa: ASSQGLADEQY

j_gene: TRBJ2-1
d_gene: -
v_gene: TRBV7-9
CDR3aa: ASSPQRAGSSYNEQF

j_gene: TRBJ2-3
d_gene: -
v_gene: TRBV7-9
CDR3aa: ASTNLGLSDTQY

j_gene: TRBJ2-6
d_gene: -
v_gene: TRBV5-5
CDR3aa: ASSQGDSGANVLT

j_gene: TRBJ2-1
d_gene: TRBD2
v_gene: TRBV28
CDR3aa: ATSGTSVNNEQF

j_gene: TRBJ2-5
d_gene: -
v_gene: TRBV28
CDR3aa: ASSTGLLRKVGETQY

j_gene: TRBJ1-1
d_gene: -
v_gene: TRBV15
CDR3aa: ATSDTGFEAF

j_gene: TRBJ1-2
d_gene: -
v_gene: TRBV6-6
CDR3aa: ASSYLDSDGYT

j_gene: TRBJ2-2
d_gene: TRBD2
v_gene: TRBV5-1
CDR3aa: ASSLAGEDGELF

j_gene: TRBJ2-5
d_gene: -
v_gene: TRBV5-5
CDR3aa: ASSSTIPVETQY

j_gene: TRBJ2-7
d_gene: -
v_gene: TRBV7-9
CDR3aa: ASSLGQVHYEQY

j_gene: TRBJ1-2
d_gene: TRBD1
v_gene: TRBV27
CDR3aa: ASSLGQGEDYGYT

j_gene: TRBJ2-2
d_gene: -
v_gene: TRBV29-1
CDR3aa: SVEVGGDTGELF

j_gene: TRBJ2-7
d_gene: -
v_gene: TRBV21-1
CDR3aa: ASSKTVTYEQY

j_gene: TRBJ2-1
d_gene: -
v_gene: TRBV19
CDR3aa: ASSIVVSGEQF